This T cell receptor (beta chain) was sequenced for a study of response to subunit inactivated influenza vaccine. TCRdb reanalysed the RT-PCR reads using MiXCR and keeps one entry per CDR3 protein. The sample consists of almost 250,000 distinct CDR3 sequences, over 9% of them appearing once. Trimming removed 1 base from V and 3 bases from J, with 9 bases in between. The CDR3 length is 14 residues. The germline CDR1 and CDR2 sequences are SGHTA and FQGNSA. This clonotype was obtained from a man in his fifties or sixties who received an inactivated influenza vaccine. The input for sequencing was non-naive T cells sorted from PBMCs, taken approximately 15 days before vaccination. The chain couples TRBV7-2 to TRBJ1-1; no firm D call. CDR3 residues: CASSLVPGYTEAFF. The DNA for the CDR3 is TGTGCCAGCAGCTTAGTGCCGGGGTACACTGAAGCTTTCTTT.